The rows below give T cell receptor beta chains drawn from one sample of a study of vaccination and CD4 T cells after COVID-19. These TCRs are of unknown antigen specificity. TCRdb analysed the PCR reads with MiXCR anew, one entry per CDR3 protein. The table lists around 20,000 distinct CDR3 sequences, approximately 57% of them singletons. The material sequenced was CD4+ T cells from blood, cultured in vitro, taken after SARS-CoV-2 vaccination. These receptors all come from a human donor who received a COVID-19 vaccine. Both conserved end residues are part of each CDR3. Fields, in order: V gene, D gene, clone size, J gene, CDR3 DNA, CDR3 protein. The D gene is left open where the match is weak. Clone size is given for some rows only: seen once, a few or many times, or a class if the clone is expanded.

V gene: TRBV11-2
D gene: TRBD2
clone size: -
J gene: TRBJ2-5
CDR3 DNA: TGTGCCAGCAGCTTAGACCTCTGGACTAGACAAGAGACCCAGTACTTC
CDR3 protein: CASSLDLWTRQETQYF

V gene: TRBV30
D gene: -
clone size: -
J gene: TRBJ1-3
CDR3 DNA: TGTGCCTGGAGCCTAGGGGGCTCTGGAAACACCATATATTTT
CDR3 protein: CAWSLGGSGNTIYF

V gene: TRBV5-6
D gene: TRBD1
clone size: -
J gene: TRBJ1-1
CDR3 DNA: TGTGCCAGCAGCTTGGGGGACAGGCTGAACACTGAAGCTTTCTTT
CDR3 protein: CASSLGDRLNTEAFF

V gene: TRBV5-1
D gene: TRBD1
clone size: medium-sized
J gene: TRBJ1-2
CDR3 DNA: TGCGCCAGCAGCTCAGGGGGCGCAGGTGGCTACACCTTC
CDR3 protein: CASSSGGAGGYTF

V gene: TRBV7-2
D gene: -
clone size: few
J gene: TRBJ1-1
CDR3 DNA: TGTGCCAGCAGCTTTAGTAGGGGGATCACTGAAGCTTTCTTT
CDR3 protein: CASSFSRGITEAFF

V gene: TRBV19
D gene: -
clone size: few
J gene: TRBJ2-7
CDR3 DNA: TGTGCCAGTAGTATCGCAGGGGGGGTCTACGAGCAGTACTTC
CDR3 protein: CASSIAGGVYEQYF

V gene: TRBV6-1
D gene: TRBD1
clone size: few
J gene: TRBJ1-1
CDR3 DNA: TGTGCCAGCAGTGACGTGGGACAGGGAATGAACACTGAAGCTTTCTTT
CDR3 protein: CASSDVGQGMNTEAFF

V gene: TRBV19
D gene: -
clone size: -
J gene: TRBJ1-4
CDR3 DNA: TGTGCCAGTAGTATAACGGCCTCACGAGGGGAAAAACTGTTTTTT
CDR3 protein: CASSITASRGEKLFF

V gene: TRBV6-1
D gene: -
clone size: -
J gene: TRBJ1-1
CDR3 DNA: TGTGCCAGCAGTGAACGATACAGGGAAGCTTTCTTT
CDR3 protein: CASSERYREAFF

V gene: TRBV20-1
D gene: -
clone size: -
J gene: TRBJ1-2
CDR3 DNA: TGCAGTGTTCAAATTGGGAATGGCTACACCTTC
CDR3 protein: CSVQIGNGYTF